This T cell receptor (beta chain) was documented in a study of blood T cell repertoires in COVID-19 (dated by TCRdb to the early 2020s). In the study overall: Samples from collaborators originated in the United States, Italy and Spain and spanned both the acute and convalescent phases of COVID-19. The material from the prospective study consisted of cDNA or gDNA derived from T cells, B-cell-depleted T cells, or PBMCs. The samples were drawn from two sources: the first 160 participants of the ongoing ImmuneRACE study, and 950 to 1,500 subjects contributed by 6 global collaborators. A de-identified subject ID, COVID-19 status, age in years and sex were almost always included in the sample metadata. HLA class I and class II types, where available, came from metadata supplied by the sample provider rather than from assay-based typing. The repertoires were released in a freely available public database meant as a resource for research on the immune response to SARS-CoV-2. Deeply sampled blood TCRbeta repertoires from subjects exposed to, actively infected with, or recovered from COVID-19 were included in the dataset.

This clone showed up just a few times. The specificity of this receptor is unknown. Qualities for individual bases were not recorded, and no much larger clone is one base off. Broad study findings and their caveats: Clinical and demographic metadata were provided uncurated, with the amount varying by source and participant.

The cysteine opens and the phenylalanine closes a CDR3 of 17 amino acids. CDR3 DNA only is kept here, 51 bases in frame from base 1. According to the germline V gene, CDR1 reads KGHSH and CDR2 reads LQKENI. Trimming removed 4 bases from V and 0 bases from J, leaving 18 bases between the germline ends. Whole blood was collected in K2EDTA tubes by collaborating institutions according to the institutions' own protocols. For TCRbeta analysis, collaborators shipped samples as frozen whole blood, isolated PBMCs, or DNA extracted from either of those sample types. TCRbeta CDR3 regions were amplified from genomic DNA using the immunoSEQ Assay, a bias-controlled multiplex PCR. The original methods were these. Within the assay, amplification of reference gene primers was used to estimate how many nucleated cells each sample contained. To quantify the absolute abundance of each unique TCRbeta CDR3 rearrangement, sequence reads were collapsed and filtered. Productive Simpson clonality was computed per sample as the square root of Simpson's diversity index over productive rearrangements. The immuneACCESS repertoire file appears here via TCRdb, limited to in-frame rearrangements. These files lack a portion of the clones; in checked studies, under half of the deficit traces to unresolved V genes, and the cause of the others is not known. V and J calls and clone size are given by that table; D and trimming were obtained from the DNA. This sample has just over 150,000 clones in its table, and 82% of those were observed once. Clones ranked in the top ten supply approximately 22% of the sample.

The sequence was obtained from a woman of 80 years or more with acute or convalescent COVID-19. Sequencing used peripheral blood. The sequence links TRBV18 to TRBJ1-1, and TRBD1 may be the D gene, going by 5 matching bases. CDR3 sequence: CASSLDTPGGMNTEAFF. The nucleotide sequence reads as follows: TGTGCCAGCTCACTCGACACCCCTGGGGGGATGAACACTGAAGCTTTCTTT.